The present TCR beta chain was sequenced within a study of tumor-infiltrating lymphocytes in primary liver carcinoma. The tissue used was unsorted bulk material of roughly 17-31 mg. RNA and DNA were co-extracted from it with the AllPrep DNA/RNA mini kit. Patients in the cohort were treatment-naive and living with chronic HBV infection. Ends included, the CDR3 has 10 residues. Looked up from germline, CDR1 is MGHRA and CDR2 is YSYEKL. Production of TCR beta cDNA used around 0.45 ug total RNA together with a constant-region primer. Each TCR beta library was derived from three nested multiplex PCR rounds that employed slightly modified ARM-PCR. Forward primers for TRBV1-TRBV30 and a C-beta reverse primer served the first two PCR rounds, at about 10 cycles each. TCRdb processed the multiplex PCR reads anew with MiXCR; each CDR3 protein has one entry. The sample yields fewer than 250,000 distinct CDR3 sequences, around four fifths seen once.

Turning to this clonotype: Its antigen is as yet unknown. The conserved phenylalanine or tryptophan is not found at the CDR3 terminus, so this likely reflects a read error. The DNA is omitted, as the CDR3 cannot be located on it reliably, and the CDR3 follows TCRdb's listing.

Study-wide results and limits: Detection in all five tumor regions applied to only about 7.5-24% of top clones. Tumors significantly exceeded blood in top-250-clone fraction (p = 0.039).

The sequence was collected from a man between 35 and 55 years old with primary liver carcinoma and hepatitis B virus infection. The gene calls are TRBV4-1 and TRBJ2-1; TRBD1 is the table's D call, not checked against the DNA. The sample comprised tumor tissue from primary liver carcinoma. CDR3 sequence: CACSEGQQFL.